A single T cell receptor (beta chain) is shown here with its context. What it binds is not known. Trimming cost V 5 bases and J 6 bases, with 13 bases left between them. Looked up from germline, CDR1 is SGHTA and CDR2 is FQGNSA. This CDR3 spans 14 amino acids. Sequencing was performed with immunoSEQ multiplex PCR; in TCRdb, only in-frame clones are kept and a portion is missing. In the table there are 95,000 to 150,000 clones, under 90% of which are singletons. The data belong to a study of cytomegalovirus exposure and HLA in healthy donors. Across the study: The approximately 110 validation repertoires used a platform that matched the one used for the 666 first-cohort repertoires, as a later analysis reported.

Study-wide findings and caveats: A classifier reportedly called cytomegalovirus status with high sensitivity and specificity. One later analysis, an examination of the 90 to 150 validation repertoires, found that first-cohort TCR clusters tended to co-occur in them.

The genes are TRBV7-2 and TRBJ1-4; D uncertain. The sequenced material came from PBMCs. This TCR came from a woman younger than 45 in good health and CMV-seronegative. CDR3 in amino acids: CASSAVWADEKLFF. DNA of the CDR3: TGTGCCAGCAGCGCCGTTTGGGCAGATGAAAAACTGTTTTTT.